The 20 T cell receptor beta chains in this list originate from one sample, sequenced in a study of regulatory T cells in long-lasting Graves disease. Time point indicated: persistent/refractory GD, antithyroid drugs over 5 years with positive TRAb. Making the TCR library involved RNA that had been extracted from PBMCs. The TCR beta library used iRepertoire HTBI primers with Arm-PCR amplification of CDR3. TCRdb re-called the multiplex PCR reads with MiXCR, one entry per CDR3 protein. The table lists around 460,000 distinct CDR3 sequences, roughly 21% of them singletons. Sample: peripheral blood mononuclear cells (PBMCs), taken when the disease was refractory, from a patient treated with antithyroid drugs. The receptor source for this set is a female donor with Graves disease.

Concerning this clonotype: This clone may be a read error of a much larger clone one base away. CDR3 coding DNA: TGTGCCGGCAGTAAGGGACAGCCCGCCTACGAGCAGTACTTC. Residues: CAGSKGQPAYEQYF. The chain carries TRBV6-1 and TRBJ2-7, with 7 bases that match TRBD1. This CDR3 contains 14 residues. Germline V lookup: CDR1 MNHNS, CDR2 SASEGT.

This clonotype was recorded a few times. This sequence joins TRBV12-3 or TRBV12-4 and TRBJ1-1; maybe TRBD1 (5 bases). V gave up 6 bases and J gave up 8 bases, with 13 bases separating them. The CDR3 extends over 12 amino acids. The CDR3 nucleotides are TGTGCCAGCAGCCAAACCGGGACCGAAGCTTTCTTT. Translating gives CASSQTGTEAFF.

This clonotype was counted at least ten times. The V gene is TRBV12-3 or TRBV12-4, the J gene TRBJ1-1; TRBD1 agrees at 7 bases. This CDR3 region has 14 residues. V was pared by 4 bases and J by 1 base, with 3 bases of the junction left unmatched. CDR3 amino acids: CASSWAGGNTEAFF. The DNA for the CDR3 is TGTGCCAGCAGTTGGGCAGGGGGGAACACTGAAGCTTTCTTT.

This clonotype was counted many times. This chain links TRBV20-1 with TRBJ2-5; D is perhaps TRBD1 or TRBD2 (7 bases each). With 1 base removed from V and 5 bases from J, the gap between germline ends came to 17 bases. Looked up from germline, CDR1 is DFQATT and CDR2 is SNEGSKA (reference sequence). The CDR3 runs 15 residues. This CDR3 is CSARGPWGGQETQYF. The CDR3 region has the DNA TGCAGTGCTAGAGGGCCGTGGGGGGGACAGGAGACCCAGTACTTC.

The rearrangement uses TRBV19 and TRBJ2-5; 12 bases agree with TRBD2. The trim removed 6 bases at V and 7 bases at J, leaving 12 bases unmatched. Per germline, CDR1 LNHDA and CDR2 SQIVND (reference sequence). The CDR3 totals 16 residues. CDR3 in amino acids: CASRRGTSGSRGTQYF. The DNA of the CDR3 is TGTGCCAGTAGGCGGGGGACTAGCGGGTCCCGGGGGACCCAGTACTTC.

This clonotype was seen many times. The chain is built from TRBV12-3 or TRBV12-4 and TRBJ1-5; 9 bases agree with TRBD1. V lost 6 bases to trimming and J lost 6 bases; unmatched junction nucleotides: 15. The CDR3 runs to 17 residues. The CDR3 DNA is TGTGCCAGCAGCATACTCTTTTGGGACAGGGAAAGTCAGCCCCAGCATTTT. Translated, it gives CASSILFWDRESQPQHF.

This clonotype was counted many times. The chain has TRBV11-2 and TRBJ2-7; the D gene could be TRBD1 or TRBD2 (5 bases each). The CDR3 extends over 18 amino acids. Germline values: CDR1 SGHAT, CDR2 FQNNGV. V gave up 5 bases and J gave up 2 bases, with 25 bases separating them. This chain's CDR3 is CASSPNTGPERGTYEQYF. The CDR3 DNA reads TGTGCCAGCAGCCCCAACACGGGGCCAGAAAGAGGGACCTACGAGCAGTACTTC.

Many counts were recorded for this clonotype. This chain connects TRBV6-2 or TRBV6-3 to TRBJ1-4; D may be TRBD1 (5 bases). Trimming stripped 0 bases from V and 3 bases from J, with 14 bases between. CDR3 length: 17 residues. Per germline, CDR1 MNHEY and CDR2 SVGEGT. CDR3 DNA sequence: TGTGCCAGCAGTTACTCGCATGTTGGGGCAGCTAATGAAAAACTGTTTTTT. It codes for CASSYSHVGAANEKLFF.

A word on this clonotype: This may arise from a read error, as a much more abundant clone is one base away. The chain joins TRBV27 to TRBJ2-5, with 9 bases lining up with TRBD1. V was pared by 4 bases and J by 2 bases, with 5 bases of the junction left unmatched. The CDR3 totals 15 residues. The germline CDR1 and CDR2 sequences are MNHEY and SMNVEV (reference sequence). DNA for the CDR3: TGTGCCAGCAGTTCCTGGACAGGGGAGCAAGAGACCCAGTACTTC. It specifies CASSSWTGEQETQYF.

This clonotype showed up just a few times. The rearrangement joins TRBV6-1 to TRBJ2-7; D assignment may be TRBD1 or TRBD2 (6 bases each). The CDR3 is made up of 14 amino acids. The germline gives CDR1 MNHNS, CDR2 SASEGT. V was clipped by 11 bases and J by 0 bases, with 17 bases between them. CDR3 nucleotide sequence: TGTGCCCGCTACGGAGGGGGTTTCTCCTACGAGCAGTACTTC. This encodes CARYGGGFSYEQYF.

This rearrangement joins TRBV28 to TRBJ2-3; 8 nucleotides agree with TRBD2. CDR1 MDHEN and CDR2 SYDVKM come from the germline V gene. V was clipped by 5 bases and J by 3 bases; unmatched bases: 13. The CDR3 is 17 residues long. This chain's CDR3 is CASSPGGLAGGTDTQYF. Here the CDR3 DNA reads TGTGCCAGCAGTCCTGGGGGGCTAGCGGGCGGGACAGATACGCAGTATTTT.

This clonotype was detected ten times or more. This CDR3 is CASTEVRATEAFF. In nucleotides, the CDR3 is TGTGCCAGCACCGAGGTCAGGGCGACTGAAGCTTTCTTT. The J gene is TRBJ1-1, the V gene TRBV6-1; maybe TRBD1 (5 bases). Germline loops: CDR1 MNHNS, CDR2 SASEGT. V lost 7 bases, J lost 5 bases, and 14 bases lay in between. The CDR3 sequence is 13 residues long.

This clonotype was detected ten times or more. The genes are TRBV6-1 and TRBJ1-5, with a weak D call TRBD1 (6 bases). The V gene lost 6 bases and the J gene lost 9 bases, with 12 bases spanning the gap. Germline CDR1 and CDR2: MNHNS and SASEGT. The CDR3 sequence is 12 residues long. The CDR3 coding sequence is TGTGCCAGCAGGCCACAGGGAAGGCCCCAGCATTTT. Encoded protein: CASRPQGRPQHF.

This clonotype was seen only a few times. The rearrangement joins TRBV29-1 to TRBJ2-7; 12 positions match TRBD2. The CDR3 has 14 amino acids. Trimming at V came to 5 bases and at J to 0 bases, leaving 2 bases not matched to a gene. Germline CDR1 is SQVTM and CDR2 is ANQGSEA. The DNA of the CDR3 is TGCAGCGTTAAGACTAGCGGGAGCTCCTACGAGCAGTACTTC. Its translation: CSVKTSGSSYEQYF.

This clonotype appeared many times. This chain's CDR3 is CASSQDNQETQYF. CDR3 bases: TGTGCCAGCAGCCAGGACAACCAAGAGACCCAGTACTTC. V usage is TRBV7-9 and J usage is TRBJ2-5, with TRBD1 as a possible D gene (5 bases). The CDR3 contains 13 residues. V was cut by 5 bases and J by 0 bases, with 7 bases left in between. The germline V gene has CDR1 SEHNR and CDR2 FQNEAQ (reference sequence).

The CDR3 sequence: CASSLALAEYGYTF. The CDR3 bases are TGCGCCAGCAGCTTGGCCTTGGCAGAGTATGGCTACACCTTC. The rearrangement uses TRBV5-1 and TRBJ1-2; D unclear. The germline V gene has CDR1 SGHRS and CDR2 YFSETQ. V shed 0 bases and J shed 5 bases, with 11 bases lying between them. The CDR3 extends over 14 amino acids.

The chain combines TRBV5-1 with TRBJ1-2, with a tentative D call TRBD1 (6 bases). In germline, CDR1 is SGHRS, CDR2 YFSETQ. The ends were cut back, 4 bases at V and 8 bases at J, with 21 bases in the middle. The CDR3 spans 15 residues. The CDR3 sequence is CASSRRQGSEEGYTF. The CDR3, as DNA: TGCGCCAGCAGCCGCCGCCAGGGGAGTGAGGAAGGCTACACCTTC.

The chain is built from TRBV13 and TRBJ1-1, with a tentative D call TRBD1 (6 bases). V dropped 5 bases and J dropped 0 bases, with 13 bases sitting between them. Germline V gives CDR1 PRHDT, CDR2 FYEKMQ (reference sequence). This CDR3 is built from 15 residues. The CDR3 bases are TGTGCCAGCAGCCCCTCCAGGGGAATGAACACTGAAGCTTTCTTT. Protein sequence: CASSPSRGMNTEAFF.

This clonotype was seen only a few times. CDR3 sequence: CASSPGTHGRETQYF. As DNA, the CDR3 is TGTGCCAGCAGCCCTGGGACCCACGGCCGGGAGACCCAGTACTTC. J is TRBJ2-5 and V is TRBV4-2, with D tentatively TRBD1 or TRBD2 (5 bases each). The germline CDR1 and CDR2 sequences are LGHNA and YNFKEQ. The CDR3 runs 15 residues. Trimming shortened V by 4 bases and J by 5 bases, and 17 bases separated the two germline ends.

V and J are TRBV28 and TRBJ2-7, with TRBD2 matching 8 bases. The CDR3 loop spans 15 amino acids. Germline trimming cut 6 bases from V and 7 bases from J; bases unmatched to any gene: 14. Germline lookup yields CDR1 MDHEN and CDR2 SYDVKM. CDR3 bases: TGTGCCAGCAGCTTAGCGGGACTTCTGGCGGGGGAGCAGTACTTC. Its translation is CASSLAGLLAGEQYF.